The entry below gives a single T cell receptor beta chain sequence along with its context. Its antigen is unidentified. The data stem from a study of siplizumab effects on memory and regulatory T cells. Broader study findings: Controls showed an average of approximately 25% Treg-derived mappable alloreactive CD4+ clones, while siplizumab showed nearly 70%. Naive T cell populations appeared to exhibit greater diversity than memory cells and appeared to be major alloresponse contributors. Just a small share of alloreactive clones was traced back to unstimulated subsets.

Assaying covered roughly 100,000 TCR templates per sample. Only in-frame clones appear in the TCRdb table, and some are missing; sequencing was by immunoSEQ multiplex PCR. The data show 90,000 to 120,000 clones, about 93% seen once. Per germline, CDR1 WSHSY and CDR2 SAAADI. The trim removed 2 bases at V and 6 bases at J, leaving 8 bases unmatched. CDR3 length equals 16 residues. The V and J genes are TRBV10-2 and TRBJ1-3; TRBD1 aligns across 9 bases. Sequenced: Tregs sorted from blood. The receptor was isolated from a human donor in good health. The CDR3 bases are TGCGCCAGCAGTGAGAATAGCGGGACAGGGATAAACACCATATATTTT. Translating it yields CASSENSGTGINTIYF.